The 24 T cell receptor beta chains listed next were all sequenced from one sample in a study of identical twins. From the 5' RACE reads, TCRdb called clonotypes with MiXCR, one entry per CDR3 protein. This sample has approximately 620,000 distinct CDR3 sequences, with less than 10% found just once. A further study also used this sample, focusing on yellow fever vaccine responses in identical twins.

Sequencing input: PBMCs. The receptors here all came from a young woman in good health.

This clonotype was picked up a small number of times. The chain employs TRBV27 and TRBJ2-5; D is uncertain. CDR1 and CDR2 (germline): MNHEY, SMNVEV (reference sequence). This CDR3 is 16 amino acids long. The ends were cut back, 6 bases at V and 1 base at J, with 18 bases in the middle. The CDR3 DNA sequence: TGTGCCAGCAGCCCCTTGTTGCGGACCCGCCAAGAGACCCAGTACTTC. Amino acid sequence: CASSPLLRTRQETQYF.

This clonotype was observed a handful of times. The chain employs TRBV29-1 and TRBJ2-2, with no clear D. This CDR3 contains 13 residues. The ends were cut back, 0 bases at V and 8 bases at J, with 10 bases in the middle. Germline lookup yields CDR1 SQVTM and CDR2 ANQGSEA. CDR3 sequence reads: CSVEDSEAGELFF. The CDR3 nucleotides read TGCAGCGTTGAAGATTCAGAAGCTGGGGAGCTGTTTTTT.

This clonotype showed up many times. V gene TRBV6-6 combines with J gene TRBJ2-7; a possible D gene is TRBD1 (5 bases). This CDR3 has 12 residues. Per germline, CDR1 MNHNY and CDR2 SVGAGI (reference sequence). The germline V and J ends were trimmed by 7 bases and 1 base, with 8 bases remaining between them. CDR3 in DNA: TGTGCCAGCAACCAGGGTTCCTACGAGCAGTACTTC. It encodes CASNQGSYEQYF.

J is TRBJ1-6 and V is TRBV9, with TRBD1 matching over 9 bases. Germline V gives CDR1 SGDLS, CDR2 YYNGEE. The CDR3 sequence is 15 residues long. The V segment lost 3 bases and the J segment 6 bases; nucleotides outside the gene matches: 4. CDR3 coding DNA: TGTGCCAGCAGCGGTGAGACAGGGGGTAATTCACCCCTCCACTTT. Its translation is CASSGETGGNSPLHF.

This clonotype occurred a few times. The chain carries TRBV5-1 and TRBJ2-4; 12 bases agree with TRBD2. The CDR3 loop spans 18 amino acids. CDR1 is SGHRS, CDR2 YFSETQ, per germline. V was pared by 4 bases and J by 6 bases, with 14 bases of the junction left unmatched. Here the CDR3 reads CASSPETLAGGPLNIQYF. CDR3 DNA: TGCGCCAGCAGCCCCGAGACCCTAGCGGGGGGGCCCTTAAACATTCAGTACTTC.

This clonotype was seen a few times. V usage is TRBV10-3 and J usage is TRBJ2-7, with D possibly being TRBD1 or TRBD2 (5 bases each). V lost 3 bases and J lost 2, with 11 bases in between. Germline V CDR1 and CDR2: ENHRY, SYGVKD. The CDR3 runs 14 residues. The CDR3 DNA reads TGTGCCATCAGTGACCGGGACCCCACCTACGAGCAGTACTTC. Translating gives CAISDRDPTYEQYF.

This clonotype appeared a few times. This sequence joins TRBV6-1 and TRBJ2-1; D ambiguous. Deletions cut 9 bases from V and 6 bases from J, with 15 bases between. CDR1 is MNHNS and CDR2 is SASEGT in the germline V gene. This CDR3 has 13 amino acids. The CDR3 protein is CASSNVASNEQFF. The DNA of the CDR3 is TGTGCCAGTAGCAATGTCGCTAGCAATGAGCAGTTCTTC.

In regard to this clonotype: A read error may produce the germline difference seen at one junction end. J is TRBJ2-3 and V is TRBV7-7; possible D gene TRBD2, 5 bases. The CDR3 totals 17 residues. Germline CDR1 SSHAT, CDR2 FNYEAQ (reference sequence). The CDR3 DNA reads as TGTGCTAGCAGCTTAGAGGCGGACTTCGCGACGACATATACGCAGTATTTT. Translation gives CASSLEADFATTYTQYF. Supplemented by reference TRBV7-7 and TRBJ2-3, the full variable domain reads GAGVSQSPRYKVTKRGQDVTLRCDPISSHATLYWYQQALGQGPEFLTYFNYEAQPDKSGLPSDRFSAERPEGSISTLTIQRTEQRDSAMYRCASSLEADFATTYTQYFGPGTRLTVL.

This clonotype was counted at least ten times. CDR3 bases: TGTGCCAGCCAACCCGGGGGGAAAAGCACAGATACGCAGTATTTT. The encoded protein is CASQPGGKSTDTQYF. This chain links TRBV12-3 or TRBV12-4 with TRBJ2-3, with 7 bases fitting TRBD2. After removal of 8 bases from V and 0 bases from J, the junction contained 8 bases not matched to a gene. The CDR3 totals 15 residues.

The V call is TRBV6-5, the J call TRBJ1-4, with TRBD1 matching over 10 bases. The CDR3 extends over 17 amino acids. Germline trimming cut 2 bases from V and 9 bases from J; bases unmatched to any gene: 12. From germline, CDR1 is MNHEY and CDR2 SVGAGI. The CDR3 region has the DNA TGTGCCAGCAGTTACGCGGGGCCGGGACAGGGGAGGCAAAAACTGTTTTTT. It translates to CASSYAGPGQGRQKLFF.

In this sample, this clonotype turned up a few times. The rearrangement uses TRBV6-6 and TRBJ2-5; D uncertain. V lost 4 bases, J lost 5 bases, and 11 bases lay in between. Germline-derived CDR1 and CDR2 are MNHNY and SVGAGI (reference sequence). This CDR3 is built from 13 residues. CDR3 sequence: CASSFTGWETQYF. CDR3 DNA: TGTGCCAGCAGTTTTACGGGCTGGGAGACCCAGTACTTC.

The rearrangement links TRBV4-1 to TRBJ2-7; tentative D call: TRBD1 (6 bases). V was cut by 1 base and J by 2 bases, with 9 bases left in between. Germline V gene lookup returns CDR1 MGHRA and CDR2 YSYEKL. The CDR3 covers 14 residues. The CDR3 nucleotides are TGCGCCAGCAGCCAAGTGGGGGCTACCTACGAGCAGTACTTC. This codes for CASSQVGATYEQYF.

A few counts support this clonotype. CDR3 DNA sequence: TGTGCCAGCAGCTTGGGTTTGACTTTCACTCGGGACACCGGGGAGCTGTTTTTT. It yields the protein CASSLGLTFTRDTGELFF. This chain uses TRBV5-6 with TRBJ2-2, with D unclear. V gave up 0 bases and J gave up 3 bases, with 18 bases separating them. This CDR3 contains 18 residues. Germline assignment: CDR1 SGHDT and CDR2 YYEEEE.

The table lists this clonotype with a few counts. The CDR3 DNA follows: TGCAGTGCCGACAGGGCGCCCGACGAGCAGTACTTC. It is translated as CSADRAPDEQYF. The chain uses TRBV20-1 and TRBJ2-7, with 7 positions matching TRBD1. V gave up 6 bases and J gave up 5 bases; unmatched junction bases: 7. The CDR3 contains 12 residues. Germline V lookup: CDR1 DFQATT, CDR2 SNEGSKA (reference sequence).

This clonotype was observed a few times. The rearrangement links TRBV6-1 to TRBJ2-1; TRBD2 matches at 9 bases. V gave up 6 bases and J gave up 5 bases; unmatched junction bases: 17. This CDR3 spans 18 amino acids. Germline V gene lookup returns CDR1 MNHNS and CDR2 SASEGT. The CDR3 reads CASSKIAGVLQGNNEQFF. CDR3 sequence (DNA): TGTGCCAGCAGCAAGATAGCGGGAGTTTTGCAGGGGAACAATGAGCAGTTCTTC.

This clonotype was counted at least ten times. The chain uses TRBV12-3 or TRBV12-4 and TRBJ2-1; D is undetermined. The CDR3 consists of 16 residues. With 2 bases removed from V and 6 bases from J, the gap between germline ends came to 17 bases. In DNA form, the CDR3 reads TGTGCCAGCAGTTTACCCCCCGGTCGAATAGTCAATGAGCAGTTCTTC. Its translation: CASSLPPGRIVNEQFF.

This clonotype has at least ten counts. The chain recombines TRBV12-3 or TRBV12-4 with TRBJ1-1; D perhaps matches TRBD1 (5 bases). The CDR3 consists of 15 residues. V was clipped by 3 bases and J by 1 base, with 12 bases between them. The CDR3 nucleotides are TGTGCCAGCAGTTTGGCGCAGGGAGGGAACACTGAAGCTTTCTTT. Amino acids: CASSLAQGGNTEAFF.

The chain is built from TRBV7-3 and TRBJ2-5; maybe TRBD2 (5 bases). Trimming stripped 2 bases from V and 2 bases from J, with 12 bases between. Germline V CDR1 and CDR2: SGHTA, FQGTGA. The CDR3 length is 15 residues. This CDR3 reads CASSLGGLLQETQYF. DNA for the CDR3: TGTGCCAGCAGCTTAGGAGGTCTACTACAAGAGACCCAGTACTTC. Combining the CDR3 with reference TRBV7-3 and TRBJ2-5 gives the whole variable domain GAGVSQTPSNKVTEKGKYVELRCDPISGHTALYWYRQSLGQGPEFLIYFQGTGAADDSGLPNDRFFAVRPEGSVSTLKIQRTERGDSAVYLCASSLGGLLQETQYFGPGTRLLVL.

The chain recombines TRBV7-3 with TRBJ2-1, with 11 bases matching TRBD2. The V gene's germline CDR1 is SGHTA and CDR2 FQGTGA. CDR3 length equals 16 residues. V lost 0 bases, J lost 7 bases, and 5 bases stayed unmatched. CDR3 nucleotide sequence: TGTGCCAGCAGCTTAACGTTAGCGGGGGGGCAGAATGAGCAGTTCTTC. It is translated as CASSLTLAGGQNEQFF.

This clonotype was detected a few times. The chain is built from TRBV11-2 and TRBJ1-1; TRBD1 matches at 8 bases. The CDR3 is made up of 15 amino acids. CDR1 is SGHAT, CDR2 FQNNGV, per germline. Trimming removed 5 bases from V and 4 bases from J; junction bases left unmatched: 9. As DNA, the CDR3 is TGTGCCAGCAGCGCCTCAGGGGGCGCTTTCACTGAAGCTTTCTTT. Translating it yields CASSASGGAFTEAFF.

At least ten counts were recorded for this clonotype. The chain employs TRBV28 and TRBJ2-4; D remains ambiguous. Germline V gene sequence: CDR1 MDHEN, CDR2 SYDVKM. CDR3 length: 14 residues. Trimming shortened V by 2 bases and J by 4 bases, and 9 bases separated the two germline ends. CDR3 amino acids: CASSLTGYKNIQYF. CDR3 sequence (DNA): TGTGCCAGCAGTTTAACCGGTTATAAAAACATTCAGTACTTC.

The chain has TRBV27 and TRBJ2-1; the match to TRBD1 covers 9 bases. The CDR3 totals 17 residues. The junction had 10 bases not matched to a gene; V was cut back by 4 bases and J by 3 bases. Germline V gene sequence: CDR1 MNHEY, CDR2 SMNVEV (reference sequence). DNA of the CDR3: TGTGCCAGCAGTTCCCCCGGGACAGGGTTTAGCTACAATGAGCAGTTCTTC. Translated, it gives CASSSPGTGFSYNEQFF.

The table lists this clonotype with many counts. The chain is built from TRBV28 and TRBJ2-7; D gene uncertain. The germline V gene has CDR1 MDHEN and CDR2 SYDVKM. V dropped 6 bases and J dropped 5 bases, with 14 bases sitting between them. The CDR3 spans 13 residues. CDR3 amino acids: CASRGPLVNEQYF. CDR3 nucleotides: TGTGCCAGCAGGGGCCCCTTGGTAAACGAGCAGTACTTC. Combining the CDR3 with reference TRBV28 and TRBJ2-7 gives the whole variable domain DVKVTQSSRYLVKRTGEKVFLECVQDMDHENMFWYRQDPGLGLRLIYFSYDVKMKEKGDIPEGYSVSREKKERFSLILESASTNQTSMYLCASRGPLVNEQYFGPGTRLTVT.

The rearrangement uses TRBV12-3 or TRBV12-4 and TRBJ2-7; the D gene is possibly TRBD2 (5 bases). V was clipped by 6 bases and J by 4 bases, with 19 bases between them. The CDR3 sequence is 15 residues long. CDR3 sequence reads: CASSSPRAFSYEQYF. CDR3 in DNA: TGTGCCAGCAGCTCTCCGAGGGCATTCTCGTACGAGCAGTACTTC.